The source of this TCR beta chain is a study of human versus mouse CDR3 diversity and MHC coevolution. Study-level information: Samples had between roughly 0.6 x 10^7 and 1.6 x 10^7 valid reads. Study-wide results and caveats: Mice had fewer CDR3 deletions and insertions than humans on average. Human T cells were selected on 5 to 7 MHC II alleles.

This clone appeared a single time. Antigen: not known. Produced via immunoSEQ multiplex PCR; TCRdb's table is partial and in-frame only. The table has fewer than 80,000 clones, 92% seen once. Trimming removed 5 bases from V and 3 bases from J, with 16 bases in between. This CDR3 region has 16 residues. Germline-derived CDR1 and CDR2 are SGHAT and FQNNGV. Sequencing was done on a sample of naive CD4+ T cells from blood. Subset of the sample: CD45RO-negative CD62L-positive naive CD4 T cells. V and J are TRBV11-2 and TRBJ2-2, with TRBD1 as a possible D gene (5 bases). The origin of this receptor is a person between 25 and 75 years old in good health. CDR3: CASSLQDPAHTGELFF. CDR3 DNA sequence: TGTGCCAGCAGCCTACAGGATCCTGCCCACACCGGGGAGCTGTTTTTT.